This T cell receptor (beta chain) stems from a study of T cells in Graves' hyperthyroidism and ophthalmopathy. Each diagnosis was grounded in clinical symptoms, serum thyroxine and TRAb, thyroid ultrasound, and orbital computed tomography. Notes on this clonotype: Its specificity is not known.

Germline V gives CDR1 SGHDT, CDR2 YYEEEE. The length of the CDR3 is 15 residues. Losses at the gene ends were 0 bases for V and 4 bases for J; bases not matched to a gene: 4. Overall study findings and caveats: Most clonotypes that expanded in the thyroid above 0.001 also showed up in blood. Before onset, by a median of 6.5 months, the model predicted ophthalmopathy.

RNA transcripts provided the source from which TCR beta CDR3 regions were amplified. TCR CDR3 regions were first amplified by RT-PCR with HTBI primers. TCRdb redid the calling of the multiplex PCR reads with MiXCR, one entry per CDR3 protein. The profile shows about 580,000 distinct CDR3 sequences, approximately 44% of them singletons. Input material: peripheral blood or thyroid tissue (not recorded which). V is TRBV5-6 and J is TRBJ2-5; the match to TRBD1 covers 9 bases. The TCR comes from a woman aged 18-29 years with Graves' hyperthyroidism. The CDR3 sequence: CASSLAVGQGETQYF. The CDR3 region has the DNA TGTGCCAGCAGCTTGGCCGTGGGACAGGGAGAGACCCAGTACTTC.